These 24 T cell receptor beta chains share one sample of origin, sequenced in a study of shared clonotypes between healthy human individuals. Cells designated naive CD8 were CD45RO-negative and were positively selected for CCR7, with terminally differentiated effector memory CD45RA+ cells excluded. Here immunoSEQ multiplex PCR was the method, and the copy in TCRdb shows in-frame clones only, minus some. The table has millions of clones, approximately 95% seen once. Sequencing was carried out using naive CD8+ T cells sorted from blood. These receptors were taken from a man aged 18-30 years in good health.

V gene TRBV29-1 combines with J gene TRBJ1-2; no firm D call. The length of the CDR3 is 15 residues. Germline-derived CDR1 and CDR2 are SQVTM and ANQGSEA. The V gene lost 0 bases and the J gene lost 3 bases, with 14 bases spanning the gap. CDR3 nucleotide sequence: TGCAGCGTTGAAGATCGGTGGGGAGGCGACTATGGCTACACCTTC. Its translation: CSVEDRWGGDYGYTF. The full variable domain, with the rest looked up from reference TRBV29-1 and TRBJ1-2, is SAVISQKPSRDICQRGTSLTIQCQVDSQVTMMFWYRQQPGQSLTLIATANQGSEATYESGFVIDKFPISRPNLTFSTLTVSNMSPEDSSIYLCSVEDRWGGDYGYTFGSGTRLTVV.

The CDR3 nucleotides are TGCGCCAGCAGTGAGGACAGGGCCTCCTACAATGAGCAGTTCTTC. This encodes CASSEDRASYNEQFF. The rearrangement links TRBV10-2 to TRBJ2-1; 7 nucleotides line up with TRBD1. Germline CDR1 WSHSY, CDR2 SAAADI. The V and J ends lost 2 bases and 0 bases, in that order; junction bases with no gene match: 1. The CDR3 covers 15 residues.

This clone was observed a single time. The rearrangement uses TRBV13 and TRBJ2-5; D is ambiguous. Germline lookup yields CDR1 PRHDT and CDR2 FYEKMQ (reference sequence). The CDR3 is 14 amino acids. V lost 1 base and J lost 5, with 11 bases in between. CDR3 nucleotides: TGTGCCAGCAGCTTAGTGCTGGGCCCGGAGACCCAGTACTTC. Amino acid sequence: CASSLVLGPETQYF.

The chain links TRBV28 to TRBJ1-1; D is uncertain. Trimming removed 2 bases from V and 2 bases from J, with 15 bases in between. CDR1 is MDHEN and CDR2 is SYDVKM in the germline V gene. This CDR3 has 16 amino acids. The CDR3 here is CASSLATGEENTEAFF. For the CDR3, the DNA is TGTGCCAGCAGTTTAGCAACCGGCGAAGAAAACACTGAAGCTTTCTTT.

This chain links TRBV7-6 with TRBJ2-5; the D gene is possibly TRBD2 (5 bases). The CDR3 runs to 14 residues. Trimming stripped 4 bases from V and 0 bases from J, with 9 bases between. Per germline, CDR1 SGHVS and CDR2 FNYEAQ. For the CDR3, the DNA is TGTGCCAGCAGCTATGGGGAGTACCAAGAGACCCAGTACTTC. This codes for CASSYGEYQETQYF.

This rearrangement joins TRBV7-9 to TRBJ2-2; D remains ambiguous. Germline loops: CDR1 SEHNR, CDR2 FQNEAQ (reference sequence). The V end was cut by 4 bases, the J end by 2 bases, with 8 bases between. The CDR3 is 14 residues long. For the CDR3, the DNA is TGTGCCAGCAGCTATACTCCAAACACCGGGGAGCTGTTTTTT. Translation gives CASSYTPNTGELFF.

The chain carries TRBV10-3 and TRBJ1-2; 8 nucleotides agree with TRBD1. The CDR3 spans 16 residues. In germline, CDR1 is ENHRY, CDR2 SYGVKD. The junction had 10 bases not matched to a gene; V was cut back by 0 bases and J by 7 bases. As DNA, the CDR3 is TGTGCCATCAGTGAGTCGCCGGGCAGGGGGCCTACTGGCTACACCTTC. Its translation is CAISESPGRGPTGYTF.

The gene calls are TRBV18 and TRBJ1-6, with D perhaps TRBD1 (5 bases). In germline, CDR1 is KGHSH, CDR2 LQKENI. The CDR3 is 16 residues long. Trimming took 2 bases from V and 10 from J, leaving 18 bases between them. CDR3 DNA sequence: TGTGCCAGCTCACCAGGGGACGATCTTTGGGAATCACCCCTCCACTTT. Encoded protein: CASSPGDDLWESPLHF.

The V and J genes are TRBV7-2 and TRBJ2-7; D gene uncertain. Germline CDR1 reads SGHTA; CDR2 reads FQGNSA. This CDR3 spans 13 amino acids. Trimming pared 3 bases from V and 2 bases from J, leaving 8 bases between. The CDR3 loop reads CASSLDPTYEQYF. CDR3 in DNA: TGTGCCAGCAGCTTGGACCCAACCTACGAGCAGTACTTC.

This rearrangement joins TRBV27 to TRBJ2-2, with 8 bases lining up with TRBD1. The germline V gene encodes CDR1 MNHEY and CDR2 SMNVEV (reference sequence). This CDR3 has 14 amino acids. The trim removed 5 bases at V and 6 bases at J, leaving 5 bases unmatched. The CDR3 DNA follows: TGTGCCAGCAGTCCCTGGACAGGGCCCGGGGAGCTGTTTTTT. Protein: CASSPWTGPGELFF.

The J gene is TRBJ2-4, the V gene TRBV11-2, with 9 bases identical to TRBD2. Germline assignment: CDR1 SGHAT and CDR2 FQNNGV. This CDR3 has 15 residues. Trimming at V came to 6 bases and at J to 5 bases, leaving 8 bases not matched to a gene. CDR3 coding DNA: TGTGCCAGCAGGCGGGAGGGGGGGCGTGAAAACATTCAGTACTTC. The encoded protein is CASRREGGRENIQYF. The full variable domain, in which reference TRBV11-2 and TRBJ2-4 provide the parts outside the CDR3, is EAGVAQSPRYKIIEKRQSVAFWCNPISGHATLYWYQQILGQGPKLLIQFQNNGVVDDSQLPKDRFSAERLKGVDSTLKIQPAKLEDSAVYLCASRREGGRENIQYFGAGTRLSVL.

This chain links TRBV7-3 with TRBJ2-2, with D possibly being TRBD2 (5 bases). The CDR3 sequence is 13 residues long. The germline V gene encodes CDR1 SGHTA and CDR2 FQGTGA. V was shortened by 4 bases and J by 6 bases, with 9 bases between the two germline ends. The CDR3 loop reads CASSSSGSGELFF. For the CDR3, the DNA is TGTGCCAGCAGCTCCAGCGGCTCCGGGGAGCTGTTTTTT.

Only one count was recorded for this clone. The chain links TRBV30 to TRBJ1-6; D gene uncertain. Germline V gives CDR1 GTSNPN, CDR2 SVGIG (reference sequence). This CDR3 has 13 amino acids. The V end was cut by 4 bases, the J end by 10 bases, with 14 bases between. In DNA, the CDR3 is TGTGCCTGGACCGTGGGAGGGTACTCACCCCTCCACTTT. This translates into CAWTVGGYSPLHF.

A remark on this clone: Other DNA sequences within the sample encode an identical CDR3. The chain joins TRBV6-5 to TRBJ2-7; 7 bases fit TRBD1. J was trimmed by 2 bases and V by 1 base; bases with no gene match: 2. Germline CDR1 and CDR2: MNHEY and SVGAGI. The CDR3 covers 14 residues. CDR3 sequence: CASSYYQGAYEQYF. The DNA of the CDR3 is TGTGCCAGCAGTTACTACCAGGGGGCCTACGAGCAGTACTTC.

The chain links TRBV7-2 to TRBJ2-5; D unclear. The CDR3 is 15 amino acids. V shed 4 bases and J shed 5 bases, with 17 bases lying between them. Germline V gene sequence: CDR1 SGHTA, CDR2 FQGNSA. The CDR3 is CASSSGGWESETQYF. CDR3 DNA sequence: TGTGCCAGCAGCTCGGGTGGTTGGGAATCGGAGACCCAGTACTTC.

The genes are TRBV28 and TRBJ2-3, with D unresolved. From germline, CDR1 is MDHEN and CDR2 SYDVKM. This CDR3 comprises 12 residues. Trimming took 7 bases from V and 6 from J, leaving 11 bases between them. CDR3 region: CASTSSWDTQYF. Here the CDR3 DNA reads TGTGCCAGCACCTCATCGTGGGATACGCAGTATTTT.

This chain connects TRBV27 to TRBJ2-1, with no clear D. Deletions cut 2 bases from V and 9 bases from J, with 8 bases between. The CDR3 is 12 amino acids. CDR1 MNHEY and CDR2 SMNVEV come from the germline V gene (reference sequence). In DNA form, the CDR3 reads TGTGCCAGCAGTTTAATTGGCGTTGAGCAGTTCTTC. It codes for CASSLIGVEQFF.

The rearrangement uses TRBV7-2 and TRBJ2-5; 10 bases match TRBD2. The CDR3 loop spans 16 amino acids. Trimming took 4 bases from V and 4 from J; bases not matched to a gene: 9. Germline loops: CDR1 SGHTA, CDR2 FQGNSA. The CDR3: CASSSTSGSLGETQYF. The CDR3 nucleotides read TGTGCCAGCAGCTCGACTAGCGGGTCCCTCGGAGAGACCCAGTACTTC.

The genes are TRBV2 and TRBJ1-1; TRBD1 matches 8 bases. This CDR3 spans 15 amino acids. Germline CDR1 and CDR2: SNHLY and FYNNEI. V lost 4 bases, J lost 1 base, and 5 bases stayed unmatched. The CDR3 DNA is TGTGCCAGCAGTGGGGGGACAGGACGGAACACTGAAGCTTTCTTT. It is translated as CASSGGTGRNTEAFF.

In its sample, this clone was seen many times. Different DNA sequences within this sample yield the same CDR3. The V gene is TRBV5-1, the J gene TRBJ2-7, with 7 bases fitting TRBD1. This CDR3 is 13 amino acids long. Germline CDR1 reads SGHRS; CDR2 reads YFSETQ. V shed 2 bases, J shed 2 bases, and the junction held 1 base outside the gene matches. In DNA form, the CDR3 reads TGCGCCAGCAGCTTTGGACAGGCCTACGAGCAGTACTTC. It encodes CASSFGQAYEQYF.

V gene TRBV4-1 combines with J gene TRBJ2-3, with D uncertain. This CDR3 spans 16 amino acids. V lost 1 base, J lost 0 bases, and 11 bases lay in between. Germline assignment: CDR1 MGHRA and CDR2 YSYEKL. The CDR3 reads CASSQAHLTSTDTQYF. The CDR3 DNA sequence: TGCGCCAGCAGCCAAGCTCATCTGACTAGCACAGATACGCAGTATTTT.

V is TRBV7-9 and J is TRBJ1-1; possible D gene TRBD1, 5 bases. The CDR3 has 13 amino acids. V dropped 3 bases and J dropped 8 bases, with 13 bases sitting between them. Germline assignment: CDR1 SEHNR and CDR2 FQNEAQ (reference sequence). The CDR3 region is CASSFIDSAEAFF. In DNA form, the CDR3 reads TGTGCCAGCAGCTTTATAGACAGCGCGGAAGCTTTCTTT.

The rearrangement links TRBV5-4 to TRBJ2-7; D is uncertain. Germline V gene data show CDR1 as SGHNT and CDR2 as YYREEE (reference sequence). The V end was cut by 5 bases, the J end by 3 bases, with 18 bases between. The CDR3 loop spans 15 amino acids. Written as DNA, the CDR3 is TGTGCCAGCAGTTCGACACCAGAACCGAACTACGAGCAGTACTTC. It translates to CASSSTPEPNYEQYF.

CDR3 DNA: TGTGCCAGCACCGGCCTGGCTAGCGGTACTGAGACCCAGTACTTC. Amino acid sequence: CASTGLASGTETQYF. The gene calls are TRBV27 and TRBJ2-5; 7 bases are a match to TRBD2. V trimming: 7 bases; J trimming: 5 bases; junction bases outside the gene matches: 13. Looked up from germline, CDR1 is MNHEY and CDR2 is SMNVEV (reference sequence). The CDR3 covers 15 residues.